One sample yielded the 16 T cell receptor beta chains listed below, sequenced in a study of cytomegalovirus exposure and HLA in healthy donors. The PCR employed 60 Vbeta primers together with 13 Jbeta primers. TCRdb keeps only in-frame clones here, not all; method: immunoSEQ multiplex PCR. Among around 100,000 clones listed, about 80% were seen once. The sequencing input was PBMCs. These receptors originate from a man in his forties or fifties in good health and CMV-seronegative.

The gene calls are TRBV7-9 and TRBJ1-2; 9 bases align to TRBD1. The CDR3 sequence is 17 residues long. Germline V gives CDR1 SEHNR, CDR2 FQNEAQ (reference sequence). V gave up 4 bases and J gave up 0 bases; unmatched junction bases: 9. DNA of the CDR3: TGTGCCAGCAGCTCCCTAGGGACAGGGATGGCTAACTATGGCTACACCTTC. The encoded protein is CASSSLGTGMANYGYTF.

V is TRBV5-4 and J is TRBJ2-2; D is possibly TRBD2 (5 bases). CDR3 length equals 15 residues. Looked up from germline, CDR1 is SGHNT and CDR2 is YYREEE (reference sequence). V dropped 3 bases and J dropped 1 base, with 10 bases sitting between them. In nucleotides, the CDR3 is TGTGCCAGCAGCTACGGACTCCTGAACACCGGGGAGCTGTTTTTT. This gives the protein CASSYGLLNTGELFF.

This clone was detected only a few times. The CDR3 coding sequence is TGTGCCAGCAGTTTCGGGTCGATTGACTACACCTTC. This encodes CASSFGSIDYTF. This chain links TRBV28 with TRBJ1-2, with D hard to call. V lost 3 bases and J 10 bases, leaving 12 bases between the germline ends. The CDR3 has 12 residues. CDR1 MDHEN and CDR2 SYDVKM come from the germline V gene.

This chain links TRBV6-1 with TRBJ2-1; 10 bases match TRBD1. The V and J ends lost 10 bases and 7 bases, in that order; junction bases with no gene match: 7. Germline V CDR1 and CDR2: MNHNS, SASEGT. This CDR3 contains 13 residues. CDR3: CATRQGATNEQFF. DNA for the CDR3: TGTGCCACCAGACAGGGGGCTACGAATGAGCAGTTCTTC.

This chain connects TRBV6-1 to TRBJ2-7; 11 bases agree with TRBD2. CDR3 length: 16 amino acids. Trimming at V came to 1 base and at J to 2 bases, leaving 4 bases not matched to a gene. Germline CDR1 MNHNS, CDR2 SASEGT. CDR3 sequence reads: CASSEGSGGAPYEQYV. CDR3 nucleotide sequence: TGTGCCAGCAGTGAAGGTAGCGGGGGGGCCCCCTACGAGCAGTACGTC.

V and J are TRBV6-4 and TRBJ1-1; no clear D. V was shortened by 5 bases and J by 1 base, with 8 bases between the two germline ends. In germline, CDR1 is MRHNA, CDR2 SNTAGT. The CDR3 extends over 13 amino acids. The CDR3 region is CASSLYSNTEAFF. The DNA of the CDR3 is TGTGCCAGCAGTCTTTACTCGAACACTGAAGCTTTCTTT.

CDR3 residues: CASSSEETQYF. The CDR3 bases are TGTGCCAGCAGCTCGGAAGAGACCCAGTACTTC. The chain recombines TRBV7-2 with TRBJ2-5; D is uncertain. Germline CDR1 and CDR2: SGHTA and FQGNSA. Trimming removed 4 bases from V and 3 bases from J, with 3 bases in between. The CDR3 is made up of 11 amino acids.

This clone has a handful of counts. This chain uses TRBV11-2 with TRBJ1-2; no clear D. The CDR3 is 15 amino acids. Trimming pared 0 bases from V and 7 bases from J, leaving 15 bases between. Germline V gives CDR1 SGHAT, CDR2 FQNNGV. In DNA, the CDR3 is TGTGCCAGCAGCTTAGAACCGGGAATGGCTAGTGGCTACACCTTC. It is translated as CASSLEPGMASGYTF.

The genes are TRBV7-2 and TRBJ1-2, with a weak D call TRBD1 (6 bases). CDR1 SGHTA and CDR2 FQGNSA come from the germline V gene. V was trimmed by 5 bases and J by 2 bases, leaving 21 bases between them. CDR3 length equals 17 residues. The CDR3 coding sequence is TGTGCCAGCAGCCCCCGGACAGCTACCCTATCAAACTATGGCTACACCTTC. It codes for CASSPRTATLSNYGYTF.

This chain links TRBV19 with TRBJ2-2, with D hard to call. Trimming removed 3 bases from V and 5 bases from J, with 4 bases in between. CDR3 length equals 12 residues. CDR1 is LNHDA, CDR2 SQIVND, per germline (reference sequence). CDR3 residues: CASSISTGELFF. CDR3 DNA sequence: TGTGCCAGTAGTATTTCAACCGGGGAGCTGTTTTTT.

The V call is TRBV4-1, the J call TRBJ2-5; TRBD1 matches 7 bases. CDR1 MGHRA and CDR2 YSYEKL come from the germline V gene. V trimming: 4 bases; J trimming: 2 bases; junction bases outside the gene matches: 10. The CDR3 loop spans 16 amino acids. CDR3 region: CASSPRQGRAQETQYF. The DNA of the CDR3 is TGCGCCAGCAGCCCTCGACAGGGTAGAGCTCAAGAGACCCAGTACTTC.

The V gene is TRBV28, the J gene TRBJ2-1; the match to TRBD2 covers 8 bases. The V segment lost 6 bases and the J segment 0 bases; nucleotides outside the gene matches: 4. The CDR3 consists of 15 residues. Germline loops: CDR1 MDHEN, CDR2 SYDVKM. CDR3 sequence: CASSRGGSSYNEQFF. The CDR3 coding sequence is TGTGCCAGCAGCCGCGGGGGGAGCTCCTACAATGAGCAGTTCTTC.

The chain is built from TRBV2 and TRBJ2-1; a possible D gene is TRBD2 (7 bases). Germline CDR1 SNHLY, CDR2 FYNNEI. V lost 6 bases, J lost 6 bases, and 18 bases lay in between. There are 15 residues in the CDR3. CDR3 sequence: CASRDLGGGGNEQFF. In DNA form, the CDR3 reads TGTGCCAGCAGAGACCTAGGGGGGGGAGGCAATGAGCAGTTCTTC.

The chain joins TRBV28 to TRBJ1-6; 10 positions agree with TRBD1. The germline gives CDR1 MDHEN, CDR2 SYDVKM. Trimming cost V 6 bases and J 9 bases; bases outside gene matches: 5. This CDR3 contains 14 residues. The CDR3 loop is CASSKGTGVSPLHF. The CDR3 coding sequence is TGTGCCAGCAGCAAAGGGACAGGGGTTTCACCCCTCCACTTT.

This CDR3 is CASSRQGGSNQPQHF. In DNA, the CDR3 is TGTGCCAGCAGTCGACAGGGGGGGAGCAATCAGCCCCAGCATTTT. This rearrangement joins TRBV27 to TRBJ1-5; TRBD1 agrees at 9 bases. V trimming: 5 bases; J trimming: 1 base; junction bases outside the gene matches: 3. This CDR3 spans 15 amino acids. Germline V gives CDR1 MNHEY, CDR2 SMNVEV (reference sequence).

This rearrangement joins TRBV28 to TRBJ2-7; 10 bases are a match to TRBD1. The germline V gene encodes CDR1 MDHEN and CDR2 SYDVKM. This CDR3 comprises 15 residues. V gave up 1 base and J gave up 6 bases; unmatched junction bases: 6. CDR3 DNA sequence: TGTGCCAGCAGTTTATCAGGACAGGGGGGCTGCGAGCAGTACTTC. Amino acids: CASSLSGQGGCEQYF.